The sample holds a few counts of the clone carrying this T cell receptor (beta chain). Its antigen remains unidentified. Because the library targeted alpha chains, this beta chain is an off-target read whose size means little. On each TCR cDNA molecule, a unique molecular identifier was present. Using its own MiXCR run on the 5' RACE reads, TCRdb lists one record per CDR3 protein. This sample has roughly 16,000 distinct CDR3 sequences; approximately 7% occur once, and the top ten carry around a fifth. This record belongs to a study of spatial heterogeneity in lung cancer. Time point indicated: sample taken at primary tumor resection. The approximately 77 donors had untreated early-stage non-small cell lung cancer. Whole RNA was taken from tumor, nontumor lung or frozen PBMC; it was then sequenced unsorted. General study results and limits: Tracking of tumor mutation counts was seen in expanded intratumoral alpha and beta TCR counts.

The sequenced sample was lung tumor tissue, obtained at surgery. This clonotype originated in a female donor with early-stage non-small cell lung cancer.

CDR3 sequence reads: CASSELGSYNSPLHF. In DNA, the CDR3 is TGTGCCAGCAGTGAGCTGGGCTCCTATAATTCACCCCTCCACTTT. The chain uses TRBV7-3 and TRBJ1-6; D unclear. Germline CDR1 and CDR2: SGHTA and FQGTGA. V was trimmed by 6 bases and J by 0 bases, leaving 9 bases between them. This CDR3 has 15 residues.